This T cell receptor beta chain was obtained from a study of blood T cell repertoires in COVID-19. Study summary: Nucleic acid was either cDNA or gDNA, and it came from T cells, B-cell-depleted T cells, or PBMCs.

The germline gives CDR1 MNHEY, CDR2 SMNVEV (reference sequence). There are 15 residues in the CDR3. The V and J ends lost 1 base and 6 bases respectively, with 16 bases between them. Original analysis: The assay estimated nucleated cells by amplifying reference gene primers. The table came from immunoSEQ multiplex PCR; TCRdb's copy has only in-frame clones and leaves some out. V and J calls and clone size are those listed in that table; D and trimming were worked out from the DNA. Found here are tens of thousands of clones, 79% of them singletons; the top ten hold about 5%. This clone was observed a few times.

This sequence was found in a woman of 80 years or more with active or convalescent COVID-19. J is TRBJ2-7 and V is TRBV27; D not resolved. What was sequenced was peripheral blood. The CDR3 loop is CASSLLGSPLGEQYF. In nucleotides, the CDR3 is TGTGCCAGCAGTTTATTGGGCTCCCCTCTGGGCGAGCAGTACTTC.